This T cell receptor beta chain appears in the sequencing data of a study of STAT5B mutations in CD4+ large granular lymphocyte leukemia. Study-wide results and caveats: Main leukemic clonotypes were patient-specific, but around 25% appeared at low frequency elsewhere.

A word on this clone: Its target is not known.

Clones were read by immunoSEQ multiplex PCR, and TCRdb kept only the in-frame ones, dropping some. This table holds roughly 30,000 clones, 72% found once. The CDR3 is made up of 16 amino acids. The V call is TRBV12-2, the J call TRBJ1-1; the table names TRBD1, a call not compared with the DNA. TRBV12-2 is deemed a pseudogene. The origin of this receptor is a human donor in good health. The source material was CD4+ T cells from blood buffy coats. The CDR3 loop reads CASRLGETGANTEAFF. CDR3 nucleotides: TGTGCAAGTCGCTTGGGCGAGACAGGGGCCAACACTGAAGCTTTCTTT.